This T cell receptor beta chain was identified in a study of blood T cell repertoires in COVID-19. Study details: The United States, Italy and Spain provided the acute and convalescent COVID-19 samples.

Sequencing used immunoSEQ multiplex PCR; TCRdb keeps in-frame clones, though not all of them. The data contain over 200,000 clones, 75% to 90% of them singletons. A single count supports this clone. This CDR3 comprises 14 residues. Germline values: CDR1 PRHDT, CDR2 FYEKMQ (reference sequence). Trimming cost V 5 bases and J 6 bases; bases outside gene matches: 8. The sequence was obtained from a man between 35 and 55 years old who had recovered from COVID-19. The chain combines TRBV13 with TRBJ2-5; 8 positions agree with TRBD1. Input material: PBMCs or T cells enriched from blood (not recorded which). The CDR3 reads CASSRGQGLKTQYF. DNA of the CDR3: TGTGCCAGCAGCCGCGGACAGGGTCTAAAGACCCAGTACTTC.